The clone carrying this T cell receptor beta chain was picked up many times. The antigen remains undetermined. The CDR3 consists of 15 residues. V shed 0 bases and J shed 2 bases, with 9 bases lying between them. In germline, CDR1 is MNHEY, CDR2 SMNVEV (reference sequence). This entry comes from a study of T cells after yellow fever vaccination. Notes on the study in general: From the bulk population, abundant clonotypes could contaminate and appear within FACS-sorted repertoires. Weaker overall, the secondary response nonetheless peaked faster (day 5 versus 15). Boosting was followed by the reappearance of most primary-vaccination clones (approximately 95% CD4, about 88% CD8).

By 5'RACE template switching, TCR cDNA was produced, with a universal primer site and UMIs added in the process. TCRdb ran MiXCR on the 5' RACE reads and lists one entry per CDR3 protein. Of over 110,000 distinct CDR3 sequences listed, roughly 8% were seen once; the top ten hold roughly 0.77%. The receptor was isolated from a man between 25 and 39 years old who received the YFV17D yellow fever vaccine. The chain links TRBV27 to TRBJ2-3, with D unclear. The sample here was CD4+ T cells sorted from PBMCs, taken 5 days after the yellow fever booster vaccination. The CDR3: CASSLSARFTDTQYF. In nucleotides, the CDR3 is TGTGCCAGCAGTTTATCTGCTCGGTTCACAGATACGCAGTATTTT.